The 15 T cell receptor beta chains presented below share a single source sample, sequenced in a study of blood T cell repertoires in COVID-19. Sequencing used immunoSEQ multiplex PCR; TCRdb keeps in-frame clones, though not all of them. The top ten clones hold approximately 2% of a sample with roughly 280,000 clones, about 90% of them seen once. The specimen sequenced was PBMCs or T cells enriched from blood (not recorded which). All receptors come from a woman aged 60 to 75 who had recovered from COVID-19.

V gene TRBV2 combines with J gene TRBJ2-1; 11 bases agree with TRBD2. The CDR3 sequence is 15 residues long. V shed 7 bases and J 7 bases; nucleotides not matched to a gene: 9. CDR1 is SNHLY and CDR2 is FYNNEI in the germline V gene. CDR3 nucleotides: TGTGCCAGCACCTCCCTACTAGCGGGAGAAAATGAGCAGTTCTTC. Its translation: CASTSLLAGENEQFF.

The V call is TRBV7-8, the J call TRBJ1-6; TRBD1 aligns across 9 bases. CDR3 length: 13 residues. CDR1 and CDR2 (germline): SGHVS, FQNEAQ. V dropped 5 bases and J dropped 10; count of bases not matched to a gene: 3. The CDR3, as DNA: TGTGCCAGCAGCGCCACAGGGGGCTCACCCCTCCACTTT. Translating gives CASSATGGSPLHF.

The genes are TRBV11-3 and TRBJ1-1; D may be TRBD1 (6 bases). The V gene's germline CDR1 is SGHNT and CDR2 YENEEA. V lost 5 bases and J lost 4, with 17 bases in between. CDR3 length: 15 amino acids. The CDR3 loop reads CASSPLRGVVTEAFF. The CDR3 bases are TGTGCCAGCAGCCCTCTCAGGGGAGTTGTCACTGAAGCTTTCTTT.

This clone has a single count. The chain combines TRBV7-8 with TRBJ2-7; D might be TRBD1 (6 bases). CDR3 length: 15 amino acids. Trimming took off 5 bases at V and 3 bases at J, with 17 bases between the two ends. The V gene's germline CDR1 is SGHVS and CDR2 FQNEAQ. This chain's CDR3 is CASSMARGSFYEQYF. The CDR3 DNA reads TGTGCCAGCAGCATGGCCAGGGGTTCCTTCTACGAGCAGTACTTC.

The table lists this clone with a count of one. Here the CDR3 reads CASSEQGAANEKLFF. Written as DNA, the CDR3 is TGCGCCAGCAGCGAACAGGGGGCAGCTAATGAAAAACTGTTTTTT. The J gene is TRBJ1-4, the V gene TRBV5-1, with 9 bases that match TRBD1. CDR1 is SGHRS and CDR2 is YFSETQ in the germline V gene. This CDR3 region has 15 residues. Trimming took 4 bases from V and 3 from J; bases not matched to a gene: 4.

J is TRBJ2-1 and V is TRBV19; D is possibly TRBD2 (6 bases). Germline V lookup: CDR1 LNHDA, CDR2 SQIVND (reference sequence). The germline V and J ends were trimmed by 4 bases and 7 bases, with 17 bases remaining between them. The CDR3 covers 15 residues. The CDR3 reads CASSTSGLPANEQFF. As DNA, the CDR3 is TGTGCCAGTAGTACATCGGGACTTCCCGCTAATGAGCAGTTCTTC.

The V and J genes are TRBV13 and TRBJ2-1; 9 bases are shared with TRBD1. CDR1 and CDR2 from the germline V gene are PRHDT and FYEKMQ (reference sequence). There are 15 residues in the CDR3. With V trimmed by 4 bases and J by 6 bases, 7 bases remained unmatched. CDR3: CASSYTGTGRNEQFF. CDR3 DNA: TGTGCCAGCAGCTACACCGGGACAGGGCGCAATGAGCAGTTCTTC.

V and J are TRBV7-9 and TRBJ2-1; 11 bases fit TRBD1. The CDR3 extends over 19 amino acids. The germline V gene has CDR1 SEHNR and CDR2 FQNEAQ (reference sequence). Trimming at V came to 11 bases and at J to 4 bases, leaving 22 bases not matched to a gene. The CDR3 nucleotides are TGTGCCGGATGGGGGTACCGGGACAGGGGGTTTAGTCCTTACAATGAGCAGTTCTTC. Amino acids: CAGWGYRDRGFSPYNEQFF.

V and J are TRBV9 and TRBJ1-4, with TRBD1 matching 12 bases. Germline CDR1 SGDLS, CDR2 YYNGEE. The V segment lost 4 bases and the J segment 7 bases; nucleotides outside the gene matches: 8. The CDR3 loop spans 16 amino acids. In DNA, the CDR3 is TGTGCCAGCAGCTTAGGGACAGGGGGCGTTGGTGAAAAACTGTTTTTT. Translating it yields CASSLGTGGVGEKLFF.

The CDR3, as DNA: TGTGCCAGCTCACGTGACAGGGGGAACACTGAAGCTTTCTTT. This translates into CASSRDRGNTEAFF. V gene TRBV18 combines with J gene TRBJ1-1, with 8 positions matching TRBD1. Germline-derived CDR1 and CDR2 are KGHSH and LQKENI. The ends lost 4 bases at V and 1 base at J; junction bases unmatched: 2. The CDR3 totals 14 residues.

The chain joins TRBV28 to TRBJ1-4; TRBD1 is a possible D gene (5 bases). Trimming removed 8 bases at V and 3 bases at J, with 16 bases between. Germline values: CDR1 MDHEN, CDR2 SYDVKM. This CDR3 has 15 residues. CDR3 coding DNA: TGTGCCAGCGGGGCCCAGACGGCCTCTAATGAAAAACTGTTTTTT. Translation gives CASGAQTASNEKLFF.

V and J are TRBV5-4 and TRBJ2-2, with TRBD2 as a possible D gene (5 bases). The V gene's germline CDR1 is SGHNT and CDR2 YYREEE (reference sequence). The CDR3 loop spans 14 amino acids. The V end was cut by 4 bases, the J end by 0 bases, with 7 bases between. The CDR3 bases are TGTGCCAGCAGCCCGGGATCGAACACCGGGGAGCTGTTTTTT. Translation gives CASSPGSNTGELFF.

V gene TRBV6-5 combines with J gene TRBJ1-4; the match to TRBD1 covers 8 bases. CDR3 length: 15 residues. J gave up 6 bases and V 6 bases, and 9 bases lay outside the gene matches. Germline loops: CDR1 MNHEY, CDR2 SVGAGI. CDR3 protein: CASRTTGGEDEKLFF. CDR3 nucleotide sequence: TGTGCCAGCAGAACAACAGGGGGAGAGGATGAAAAACTGTTTTTT.

This chain connects TRBV7-9 to TRBJ2-2; 7 bases align to TRBD2. J gave up 1 base and V 7 bases, and 9 bases lay outside the gene matches. CDR3 length: 16 amino acids. The germline V gene encodes CDR1 SEHNR and CDR2 FQNEAQ (reference sequence). The CDR3 here is CASIILRGENTGELFF. Written as DNA, the CDR3 is TGTGCCAGCATCATATTACGGGGGGAGAACACCGGGGAGCTGTTTTTT.

V usage is TRBV18 and J usage is TRBJ1-1; maybe TRBD1 (5 bases). The CDR3 runs to 11 residues. V was shortened by 3 bases and J by 7 bases, with 6 bases between the two germline ends. CDR1 is KGHSH, CDR2 LQKENI, per germline. This CDR3 reads CASSPGGEAFF. In nucleotides, the CDR3 is TGTGCCAGCTCACCGGGGGGTGAAGCTTTCTTT.